The source of this T cell receptor beta chain is a study of identical twins. This CDR3 comprises 21 residues. Trimming cost V 3 bases and J 0 bases; bases outside gene matches: 17. From germline, CDR1 is SGHRS and CDR2 YFSETQ. Healthy Caucasians were all of the donors. TCRdb recomputed calls from the 5' RACE reads with MiXCR, one row per CDR3 protein. The data hold around 480,000 distinct CDR3 sequences, with over 12% observed a single time. The same sample was also used in a study of yellow fever vaccine responses in identical twins.

The chain carries TRBV5-1 and TRBJ2-1; 11 bases line up with TRBD2. The TCR was taken from a woman aged 18-29 years in good health. The sequencing input was CD4+ T cells sorted from blood. CDR3 nucleotide sequence: TGCGCCAGCAGCTACCCTCTGACTAGCGGGGAGGGCCCAAGCTCCTACAATGAGCAGTTCTTC. Protein: CASSYPLTSGEGPSSYNEQFF.